A selection of T cell receptor beta chains follows, all from one sample in a study of T cells after yellow fever vaccination. TCRdb reprocessed the 5' RACE reads via MiXCR and lists one record per CDR3 protein. In the table there are some 200,000 distinct CDR3 sequences, 2.5% to 3.5% of which are singletons. Sequencing used CD4+ T cells sorted from PBMCs, obtained 10 days after the yellow fever booster vaccination. All receptors come from a man aged 18 to 30 who received the YFV17D yellow fever vaccine. Each CDR3 is given with its conserved first and last residue. The D gene is left open where the match is weak. Size is omitted from some rows. Given values are once, few, many or a class for expanded clones.

.	TRBV28	.	TRBJ1-1	TGTGCCAGCAGTTTAAGTACTGCGGGCACTGAAGCTTTCTTT	CASSLSTAGTEAFF
few	TRBV6-1	.	TRBJ2-7	TGTGCCAGCAGTCCAGGCGGGACTCAGTCCTACGAGCAGTACTTC	CASSPGGTQSYEQYF
.	TRBV12-3/TRBV12-4	.	TRBJ1-1	TGTGCCAGCAGTTTAACAGTGTGGACTGAAGCTTTCTTT	CASSLTVWTEAFF
many	TRBV5-4	.	TRBJ1-4	TGTGCCAGCAGCTTGGACAACCTCGGCGGGGAAAAACTGTTTTTT	CASSLDNLGGEKLFF
few	TRBV11-2	.	TRBJ2-3	TGTGCCAGCAGCCCACCATTCTGGGGCGATACGCAGTATTTT	CASSPPFWGDTQYF
many	TRBV6-5	.	TRBJ2-7	TGTGCCAGCAGTTACTCGGGGGAGATAACCTACGAGCAGTACTTC	CASSYSGEITYEQYF
.	TRBV7-2	.	TRBJ1-6	TGTGCCAGCAGCCTAGATTGGGGCAAAAGGGCACCCCTCCACTTT	CASSLDWGKRAPLHF
.	TRBV18	.	TRBJ1-1	TGTGCCAGCCGATCGGATGCGACGGGTGAAGCTTTCTTT	CASRSDATGEAFF
many	TRBV20-1	TRBD1	TRBJ2-5	TGCAGTGCTATGATTGGGACAGGACCCCGGGAGACCCAGTACTTC	CSAMIGTGPRETQYF
few	TRBV3-1	.	TRBJ1-2	TGTGCCAGCAGCCCGGACATGGGGGATTATGGCTACACCTTC	CASSPDMGDYGYTF
.	TRBV6-6	.	TRBJ2-1	TGTGCCAGCAGTGGCGATCTAGCAGGGAATGAGCAGTTCTTC	CASSGDLAGNEQFF
many	TRBV15	.	TRBJ2-5	TGTGCCACCGGACGGCGGCAGGGGGAGACCCAGTACTTC	CATGRRQGETQYF
.	TRBV5-5	.	TRBJ2-7	TGTGCCAGCAGCTTACGCGCAGAATCCTACGAGCAGTACTTC	CASSLRAESYEQYF
few	TRBV6-2/TRBV6-3	.	TRBJ1-2	TGTGCCAGCAGTCCCCGGGACATCGGCTATGGCTACACCTTC	CASSPRDIGYGYTF
many	TRBV28	.	TRBJ2-5	TGTGCCAGCAGTTTTTGGCGGATAAGAGGGACCCAGTACTTC	CASSFWRIRGTQYF
many	TRBV5-1	TRBD1	TRBJ2-5	TGCGCCAGCAGCGAAGGGGGCCGAGAGACCCAGTACTTC	CASSEGGRETQYF
many	TRBV5-1	TRBD1	TRBJ1-6	TGCGCCAGCAGCTTGGACAGGGGGAATTCACCCCTCCACTTT	CASSLDRGNSPLHF
few	TRBV5-5	.	TRBJ1-1	TGTGCCAGCAGAACGTTGGGGAGCATGAACACTGAAGCTTTCTTT	CASRTLGSMNTEAFF
many	TRBV12-3/TRBV12-4	TRBD2	TRBJ2-3	TGTGCCAGCAGACCCCTGGCAGGGACTAGCGTTTCAGATACGCAGTATTTT	CASRPLAGTSVSDTQYF
few	TRBV15	.	TRBJ1-1	TGTGCCACCAGCAGAGATACGGGGGAACAGATCTTT	CATSRDTGEQIF
few	TRBV30	.	TRBJ1-2	TGTGCCTGGAGTGTCGGCGGGTATGGCTACACCTTC	CAWSVGGYGYTF
few	TRBV20-1	TRBD2	TRBJ2-2	TGCAGTGCTAGAGATACAAGCGGGGCAAACACCGGGGAGCTGTTTTTT	CSARDTSGANTGELFF
many	TRBV7-9	TRBD1	TRBJ1-1	TGTGCCAGCAGCCCCAGACAGGGTGGCACTGAAGCTTTCTTT	CASSPRQGGTEAFF
many	TRBV12-3/TRBV12-4	.	TRBJ1-1	TGTGCCAGCAGCCGGGGATCGAACACTGAAGCTTTCTTT	CASSRGSNTEAFF
many	TRBV29-1	.	TRBJ1-1	TGCAGCGTTGTTGCTCGAGGGTCCTCTGAAGCTTTCTTT	CSVVARGSSEAFF
many	TRBV20-1	TRBD2	TRBJ2-3	TGCAGTGCTAGAGGTTTACTAGCGGGCACCACAGATACGCAGTATTTT	CSARGLLAGTTDTQYF
few	TRBV12-3/TRBV12-4	.	TRBJ1-3	TGTGCCAGCACCAAAAAAAGTAACACCATATATTTT	CASTKKSNTIYF
many	TRBV5-6	.	TRBJ2-1	TGTGCCAGCAGCTTCGGGGAGTCCTACAATGAGCAGTTCTTC	CASSFGESYNEQFF
many	TRBV6-6	.	TRBJ1-5	TGTGCCAGCAGTTTACAGGATAGCAATCAGCCCCAGCATTTT	CASSLQDSNQPQHF